Listed here is a single TCR beta chain. Germline V gene sequence: CDR1 MDHEN, CDR2 SYDVKM. The CDR3 extends over 14 amino acids. V lost 1 base and J 8 bases, leaving 14 bases between the germline ends. These data belong to a study of identifying expanded T cells in peripheral blood. Assay used: immunoSEQ multiplex PCR; TCRdb lists only in-frame clones, some missing. Here the sample spans 70,000 to 95,000 clones, 88% being singletons. The chain couples TRBV28 to TRBJ1-2; possibly TRBD1 for D (6 bases). The receptor comes from a person aged 18-69 years in good health. Sample: blood. CDR3 sequence reads: CASSLSPTGGGYTF. The DNA of the CDR3 is TGTGCCAGCAGTTTATCCCCGACAGGAGGGGGCTACACCTTC.